This T cell receptor beta chain comes out of a study of cytomegalovirus exposure and HLA in healthy donors. Remarks on this clone: Antigen: not known.

General study points: In a later analysis, the majority of CMV-associated beta chains seemingly showed HLA restriction.

All donors participated as healthy donors of bone marrow. A multiplex PCR was run with 60 Vbeta primers and 13 Jbeta primers. TCRdb keeps only in-frame clones here, not all; method: immunoSEQ multiplex PCR. This table holds roughly 140,000 clones, 70% to 80% found once. The V end was cut by 0 bases, the J end by 3 bases, with 13 bases between. The germline V gene encodes CDR1 SGHKS and CDR2 YYEKEE (reference sequence). The CDR3 sequence is 15 residues long. The chain carries TRBV5-5 and TRBJ2-7, with D perhaps TRBD1 (5 bases). The clonotype originates from a woman aged 18-35 years in good health and CMV-seropositive. The sequencing sample was made of PBMCs. CDR3 bases: TGTGCCAGCAGCTTGGGACAGCAAATTCACTACGAGCAGTACTTC. This codes for CASSLGQQIHYEQYF. Supplemented by reference TRBV5-5 and TRBJ2-7, the full variable domain reads DAGVTQSPTHLIKTRGQQVTLRCSPISGHKSVSWYQQVLGQGPQFIFQYYEKEERGRGNFPDRFSARQFPNYSSELNVNALLLGDSALYLCASSLGQQIHYEQYFGPGTRLTVT.